This record looks at one TCR beta chain sequence and its context. Its antigen is undetermined. The CDR3 has 14 residues. The V and J ends lost 2 bases and 2 bases respectively, with 10 bases between them. Germline loops: CDR1 SGHRS, CDR2 YFSETQ. The time point: week 3, after first cycle of checkpoint inhibitor. One draw preceded checkpoint blockade; another followed its first cycle at week 3. Disease control meant complete response, partial response or stable disease at 12 weeks. The data derive from a study of blood T cell dynamics during melanoma immunotherapy. Study conclusions and caveats: Unlike progressors, later disease-control patients had W3 repertoires gaining clonality or diversity.

A fixed DNA input of around 0.35 ug was used per bulk PBMC sample. The data were produced by immunoSEQ multiplex PCR, yet TCRdb's version contains in-frame clones alone and is incomplete. The table has 8,500 to 13,000 clones, over 80% seen once. The chain has TRBV5-1 and TRBJ2-5; TRBD2 is a possible D gene (6 bases). The receptor was isolated from a human donor with melanoma. This material consisted of blood, taken from a patient treated with checkpoint blockade. In DNA form, the CDR3 reads TGCGCCAGCAGCTTATCAGGACTACAAGAGACCCAGTACTTC. Translation: CASSLSGLQETQYF.